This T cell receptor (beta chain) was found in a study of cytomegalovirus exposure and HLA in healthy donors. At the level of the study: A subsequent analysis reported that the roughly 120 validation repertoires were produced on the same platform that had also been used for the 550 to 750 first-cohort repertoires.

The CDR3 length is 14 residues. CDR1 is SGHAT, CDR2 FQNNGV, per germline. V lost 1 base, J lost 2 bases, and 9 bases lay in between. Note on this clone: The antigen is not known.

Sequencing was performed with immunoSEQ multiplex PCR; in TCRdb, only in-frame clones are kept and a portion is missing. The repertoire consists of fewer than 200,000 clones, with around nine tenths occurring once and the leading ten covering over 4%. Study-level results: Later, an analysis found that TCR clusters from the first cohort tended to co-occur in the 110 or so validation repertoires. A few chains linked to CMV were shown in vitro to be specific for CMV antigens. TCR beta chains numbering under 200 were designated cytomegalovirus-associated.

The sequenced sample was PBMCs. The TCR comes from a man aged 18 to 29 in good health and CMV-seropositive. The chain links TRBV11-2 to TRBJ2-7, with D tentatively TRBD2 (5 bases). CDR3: CASSLAGFPYEQYF. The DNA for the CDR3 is TGTGCCAGCAGCTTAGCGGGATTCCCCTACGAGCAGTACTTC.